This T cell receptor (beta chain) originates from a study of tumour-infiltrating T cells in Burkitt lymphoma. Overall study: All epidemiological Burkitt lymphoma subtypes were represented in the cohort. Survival, overall and progression-free, tracked with productive clonality. Study observations and caveats: Many Burkitt lymphoma patients shared several public clonotypes.

V dropped 3 bases and J dropped 8 bases, with 11 bases sitting between them. The CDR3 is 12 amino acids. CDR1 and CDR2 (germline): SGHTA, FQGNSA. Turning to this clone: The target antigen is unknown.

The table came from immunoSEQ multiplex PCR; TCRdb's copy has only in-frame clones and leaves some out. The data show around 50,000 clones, with roughly 31% seen just once and roughly 2.6% held by the top ten. The chain employs TRBV7-2 and TRBJ2-7; D is unclear. This receptor was identified in a human donor with Burkitt lymphoma. Sequencing input: tumor tissue. The CDR3 loop is CASSLGSGKQYF. The DNA of the CDR3 is TGTGCCAGCAGCTTGGGGTCCGGCAAGCAGTACTTC.